This T cell receptor (beta chain) appears in the sequencing data of a study of CD8+ T cells in alopecia areata. The study's findings and limits: Among the top 100, expanded CD8+ clones were significantly decreased by tofacitinib, as was scalp clonality. Elevated clonality characterized lesional scalp relative to normal scalp, particularly in alopecia totalis/universalis.

On this clone: Its antigen is unidentified.

Germline V gene sequence: CDR1 SQVTM, CDR2 ANQGSEA. This CDR3 spans 14 amino acids. The V end was cut by 2 bases, the J end by 4 bases, with 15 bases between. Extracted from the samples, RNA was reverse transcribed into cDNA to serve as the sequencing template. Assay used: immunoSEQ multiplex PCR; TCRdb lists only in-frame clones, some missing. The sample lists about 200,000 clones; under 60% were seen once. Indicated treatment: oral pan-JAK inhibitor, 5-10 mg twice daily. The investigators collected lesional scalp punch biopsies and peripheral blood from alopecia areata patients. This clonotype was sampled from a human donor with alopecia areata. The chain uses TRBV29-1 and TRBJ2-7, with D possibly matching TRBD1 (5 bases). Specimen: CD4+ T cells sorted from blood, collected at week 4, from a patient treated with tofacitinib. The CDR3 DNA is TGCAGCGTTGAATCGGGCAGGGTAGAGTACGAGCAGTACTTC. Protein sequence: CSVESGRVEYEQYF.